This section outlines one T cell receptor beta chain sequence together with its context. Participants comprised healthy donors of bone marrow. The CDR3 has 12 residues. Trimming stripped 5 bases from V and 11 bases from J, with 15 bases between. Germline V lookup: CDR1 SEHNR, CDR2 FQNEAQ (reference sequence). Use of 60 Vbeta and 13 Jbeta primers characterized the PCR. Data came from immunoSEQ multiplex PCR; TCRdb stores just in-frame clones and leaves some out. Its clone listing holds about 140,000 clones. The data stem from a study of cytomegalovirus exposure and HLA in healthy donors. The clonotype comes from a man aged 35-49 years in good health and CMV-seronegative. The rearrangement joins TRBV7-9 to TRBJ2-5, with D tentatively TRBD2 (5 bases). The sample comprised PBMCs. The CDR3 protein is CASSLSSGEQYF. DNA for the CDR3: TGTGCCAGCAGCCTTAGTTCCGGGGAGCAGTACTTC.